This T cell receptor (beta chain) came from a study of OX40 agonist ivuxolimab in advanced cancers. Findings of the study overall: Which antigen the expanded peripheral T cells recognized is unknown. Clonal expansion was seen in CD4+ and CD8+ blood T cells by week 6 at 0.1 to 3.0 mg/kg.

V was clipped by 5 bases and J by 6 bases, with 13 bases between them. In germline, CDR1 is LNHDA, CDR2 SQIVND (reference sequence). This CDR3 has 14 amino acids. About this clone itself: Antigen specificity is unknown.

At cycle 4 day 1, cycle 7 day 1, and baseline, blood was sampled. The protocol was immunoSEQ multiplex PCR, while the TCRdb copy is restricted to in-frame clones and leaves out a portion. This table holds around 100,000 clones, 89% found once. This chain joins TRBV19 and TRBJ2-2; D ambiguous. This specimen consisted of CD4+ or CD8+ T cells sorted from blood, obtained in a trial of the OX40 agonist ivuxolimab. This sequence originates from an adult with an advanced solid tumor such as melanoma, head and neck, liver or kidney cancer. The CDR3 loop is CASSQLIRSGELFF. DNA for the CDR3: TGTGCCAGTAGTCAACTTATTAGATCCGGGGAGCTGTTTTTT.